The present T cell receptor (beta chain) was sequenced within a study of beta chain features in type 1 diabetes (dated by TCRdb to the late 2010s). Turning to the overall study: Mean age, gender distribution, total cell number and subset yield were not different between patients and healthy donors. The study compared the TCRB repertoires of sorted circulating CD4+ T cell subsets in recently diagnosed type 1 diabetes patients with those in matched healthy donors. Regulatory and stem cell-like memory subsets were isolated from only 8 patients and roughly 8 healthy donors, whereas naive and central memory subsets came from all 30 or so donors. A total of roughly 100 million sorted cells were examined across all samples, and RNA yield correlated strongly with the number of cells per subset.

The research as a whole found: HLA sub-analyses involved small numbers of individuals, so any influence of HLA type on TCRB rearrangement remained unresolved. Sequencing cDNA rather than genomic DNA could over-represent highly expressing activated cells, although activation and CD3 levels did not differ between groups. Type 1 diabetes patients showed a moderate but significant shortening of TCRB CDR3 length in all four CD4+ subsets. PCR may preferentially amplify shorter templates, but because patient and control samples were amplified and corrected together, any resulting skew would affect both groups equally. Naive, central memory and regulatory TCRB repertoires appeared more similar among patients than among healthy donors. At VDJ recombination sites, patients with type 1 diabetes made fewer insertions and deleted more nucleotides, a pattern implying thymic rearrangement abnormalities.

CDR1 and CDR2, looked up from the germline V gene, are SGHRS and YFSETQ. Inclusive of the bounding cysteine and phenylalanine, the CDR3 is 16 residues long. Only CDR3 DNA remains: 48 bases, in frame from the first base. The junction shows trimming of 6 bases on V and 2 bases on J, and the gene matches do not reach 12 bases of it. Comment on this clone: Its specific antigen is unknown. Base qualities were left out, and no much larger clone turns up one base away.

A single peripheral blood draw of around 0.11 L on average was collected from each donor into heparinised tubes. A BD FACSAria II was used to sort naive, central memory, regulatory and stem cell-like memory CD4+ T cells with a panel that included CD45RO, CCR7, CD25, CD127, CD95 and CD27. Every sorted population had a purity above 95%. PBMCs were isolated right away by Lymphoprep density gradient centrifugation and were stained directly, without culture. To minimize batch effects, samples were stained and sorted in pairs, one healthy donor with one patient per experiment. The entire isolated RNA was reverse transcribed using the High Capacity cDNA Reverse Transcription Kit, and thus expressed TCRB transcripts were sequenced. Deep immunoSEQ sequencing was performed on naive, central memory and regulatory T cell samples, with an average of around 3.5 million total reads per sample. After sorted cells were lysed in RLT buffer, RNA was extracted with DNase-treated RNeasy Micro or Mini kits, with the choice depending on cell number. Each cell subset was processed on its own to prevent cross-contamination, while patient and healthy donor samples were processed together. TCRB sequences were amplified from cDNA with the immunoSEQ multiplex PCR, producing 87-bp fragments spanning the CDR3 region. Sequencing of the amplicons was performed on the Illumina HiSeq platform. On the study's bioinformatics: Synthetic template baselines were used to correct PCR bias computationally, reads within Hamming distance 2 were collapsed, and singletons that could not be merged were discarded. By aligning reads against IMGT, V, D and J genes, CDR3 length, and insertions or deletions at six rearrangement sites were assigned. Within each subset, clonotype counts were normalized to sorted cell number, after which true diversity and Gini coefficients were computed with the tcR R package. The overlap coefficient, calculated on TCRB nucleotide sequences, was used to quantify repertoire sharing. The table comes from immuneACCESS by way of TCRdb, which keeps in-frame sequences with V and J called. Part of the clones is missing from these tables; in studies checked, under half for an unresolved V gene and the rest for unknown reasons. V, J and clone size reflect that table, while D and trimming were determined from the DNA. The sample has a few hundred thousand clones on record, over 8.5% of them singletons. The ten largest clonotypes hold 0.55% to 0.75% of the sample.

Material for sequencing was central memory CD4+ T cells from blood. This clonotype originated in a man in his thirties or forties with type 1 diabetes. This receptor chain uses TRBV5-1 and TRBJ2-5, with 8 central nucleotides matching TRBD1. The CDR3 loop reads CASNMAGTGGQETQYF. The sequence in DNA is TGCGCCAGCAACATGGCCGGGACAGGAGGTCAAGAGACCCAGTACTTC.